Each of the 32 T cell receptor beta chains below was sequenced from the same sample in a study of T cell responses to AZD1222 COVID-19 vaccine. Clones were sequenced by immunoSEQ multiplex PCR, and TCRdb holds only the in-frame ones, with some missing. Here the sample spans about 130,000 clones, just over 90% being singletons. This specimen consisted of peripheral blood, obtained on day 0 of AZD1222 vaccination. The receptors here all came from an adult in good health.

The chain uses TRBV19 and TRBJ1-4; D not certain. CDR1 is LNHDA, CDR2 SQIVND, per germline (reference sequence). Trimming cost V 5 bases and J 7 bases, with 20 bases left between them. The CDR3 runs to 16 residues. CDR3 DNA: TGTGCCAGTAGTTCGGTAATGGGTGGGTCGGCTGAAAAACTGTTTTTT. It codes for CASSSVMGGSAEKLFF.

This rearrangement joins TRBV4-1 to TRBJ2-7; weak D call: TRBD1 (6 bases). The CDR3 loop spans 14 amino acids. Germline V gives CDR1 MGHRA, CDR2 YSYEKL. The V and J ends lost 0 bases and 2 bases respectively, with 8 bases between them. The CDR3 protein is CASSQEQGPYEQYF. Here the CDR3 DNA reads TGCGCCAGCAGCCAAGAACAGGGACCCTACGAGCAGTACTTC.

This chain joins TRBV6-1 and TRBJ1-5; 10 nucleotides align to TRBD1. Germline V gene sequence: CDR1 MNHNS, CDR2 SASEGT. Germline trimming cut 2 bases from V and 6 bases from J; bases unmatched to any gene: 4. The CDR3 has 15 amino acids. DNA of the CDR3: TGTGCCAGCAGTGAACCAGGACAGGGGGGTCAGCCCCAGCATTTT. Translating gives CASSEPGQGGQPQHF.

V and J are TRBV28 and TRBJ1-2, with D perhaps TRBD1 (5 bases). The V gene's germline CDR1 is MDHEN and CDR2 SYDVKM. CDR3 size: 13 residues. The V end lost 7 bases, the J end lost 4 bases, and 13 bases lay between the germline ends. CDR3 bases: TGTGCCAGCACTGGACAACCGACCTATGGCTACACCTTC. Translated: CASTGQPTYGYTF.

The rearrangement links TRBV5-5 to TRBJ2-7; D call uncertain. There are 14 residues in the CDR3. Trimming stripped 6 bases from V and 5 bases from J, with 18 bases between. Germline CDR1 is SGHKS and CDR2 is YYEKEE (reference sequence). The CDR3 DNA sequence: TGTGCCAGCATCCCACTCCCCACTTTAAACGAGCAGTACTTC. Translating gives CASIPLPTLNEQYF. Based on the CDR3 plus reference TRBV5-5 and TRBJ2-7, the full variable domain is DAGVTQSPTHLIKTRGQQVTLRCSPISGHKSVSWYQQVLGQGPQFIFQYYEKEERGRGNFPDRFSARQFPNYSSELNVNALLLGDSALYLCASIPLPTLNEQYFGPGTRLTVT.

The chain employs TRBV5-1 and TRBJ1-4; TRBD1 is a possible D gene (6 bases). The CDR3 runs 16 residues. Germline lookup yields CDR1 SGHRS and CDR2 YFSETQ. V lost 0 bases and J lost 5, with 14 bases in between. CDR3 sequence (DNA): TGCGCCAGCAGCTTGGAAACAGGGCGTCTGAATGAAAAACTGTTTTTT. Translated, it gives CASSLETGRLNEKLFF.

This chain's CDR3 is CASQGLEGNTIYF. CDR3 bases: TGTGCCAGTCAGGGGCTGGAAGGAAACACCATATATTTT. The rearrangement links TRBV5-6 to TRBJ1-3; D is possibly TRBD1 (6 bases). The CDR3 is 13 residues long. The germline gives CDR1 SGHDT, CDR2 YYEEEE. Trimming took 8 bases from V and 4 from J, leaving 13 bases between them.

This chain uses TRBV4-1 with TRBJ2-3; 10 bases are a match to TRBD2. CDR3 length: 17 amino acids. Trimming took 0 bases from V and 2 from J; bases not matched to a gene: 5. Germline lookup yields CDR1 MGHRA and CDR2 YSYEKL. CDR3 protein: CASSQEGSGGFTDTQYF. In DNA form, the CDR3 reads TGCGCCAGCAGCCAAGAGGGTAGCGGGGGGTTCACAGATACGCAGTATTTT.

The V gene is TRBV18, the J gene TRBJ2-5; 7 nucleotides align to TRBD1. CDR3 size: 17 residues. Germline trimming cut 2 bases from V and 9 bases from J; bases unmatched to any gene: 18. The V gene's germline CDR1 is KGHSH and CDR2 LQKENI. In DNA, the CDR3 is TGTGCCAGCTCACCAGGGTCGACAGGGATCCTAAGATCGGCCCAGTACTTC. It is translated as CASSPGSTGILRSAQYF.

The chain is built from TRBV3-1 (or the pseudogene TRBV3-2) and TRBJ1-5; 9 nucleotides agree with TRBD1. Germline values: CDR1 LGHDT, CDR2 YNNKEL (reference sequence). V dropped 1 base and J dropped 0; count of bases not matched to a gene: 1. The CDR3 contains 16 residues. Here the CDR3 reads CASSQGTGDSNQPQHF. CDR3 bases: TGTGCCAGCAGCCAAGGGACAGGGGATAGCAATCAGCCCCAGCATTTT.

This clone has a single count. The chain recombines TRBV25-1 with TRBJ1-3; a weak D match, TRBD1 (5 bases). V was pared by 2 bases and J by 0 bases, with 11 bases between. From germline, CDR1 is MGHDK and CDR2 SYGVNS. The CDR3 totals 16 residues. CDR3 protein: CASSEGDGNSGNTIYF. As DNA, the CDR3 is TGTGCCAGCAGTGAAGGGGACGGAAACTCTGGAAACACCATATATTTT.

The chain has TRBV5-1 and TRBJ2-2; D is unclear. Germline assignment: CDR1 SGHRS and CDR2 YFSETQ. V was shortened by 3 bases and J by 4 bases, with 13 bases between the two germline ends. The CDR3 is 15 residues long. The CDR3 loop is CASSYRVRGTGELFF. The CDR3 region has the DNA TGCGCCAGCAGCTACCGGGTCAGAGGCACCGGGGAGCTGTTTTTT. Combining the CDR3 with reference TRBV5-1 and TRBJ2-2 gives the whole variable domain KAGVTQTPRYLIKTRGQQVTLSCSPISGHRSVSWYQQTPGQGLQFLFEYFSETQRNKGNFPGRFSGRQFSNSRSEMNVSTLELGDSALYLCASSYRVRGTGELFFGEGSRLTVL.

This rearrangement joins TRBV3-1 (or the pseudogene TRBV3-2) to TRBJ2-3; D remains ambiguous. Germline V gives CDR1 LGHDT, CDR2 YNNKEL (reference sequence). Trimming pared 3 bases from V and 0 bases from J, leaving 7 bases between. This CDR3 comprises 14 residues. The CDR3 coding sequence is TGTGCCAGCAGCCAGTATGGGAGCACAGATACGCAGTATTTT. Amino acids: CASSQYGSTDTQYF.

The chain is built from TRBV12-1 and TRBJ2-3; the table's D call, TRBD2, has no DNA check behind it. TRBV12-1 corresponds to a pseudogene. The length of the CDR3 is 19 residues. The CDR3 region is CASRPLLAGAHHCTDTQYF. The DNA for the CDR3 is TGTGCCAGCCGACCTCTACTAGCGGGGGCCCATCATTGCACAGATACGCAGTATTTT.

The J gene is TRBJ1-2, the V gene TRBV3-1 (or the pseudogene TRBV3-2); 9 bases map to TRBD1. Per the germline V gene, CDR1 is LGHDT and CDR2 is YNNKEL (reference sequence). The ends lost 2 bases at V and 8 bases at J; junction bases unmatched: 15. This CDR3 has 17 residues. CDR3 DNA: TGTGCCAGCAGCCAATTTCCACAGGGGGCGATCTATAGCGGCTACACCTTC. Its protein is CASSQFPQGAIYSGYTF.

The chain combines TRBV18 with TRBJ2-5, with 12 positions matching TRBD2. V shed 0 bases and J 2 bases; nucleotides not matched to a gene: 7. The CDR3 length is 18 residues. Per the germline V gene, CDR1 is KGHSH and CDR2 is LQKENI. In DNA, the CDR3 is TGTGCCAGCTCACCACCGCGGACTAGCGGGGTAGCACAAGAGACCCAGTACTTC. Translating it yields CASSPPRTSGVAQETQYF.

The rearrangement links TRBV7-9 to TRBJ1-4, with D possibly TRBD1 on 5 matching bases. Germline V gene data show CDR1 as SEHNR and CDR2 as FQNEAQ (reference sequence). The CDR3 is 14 residues long. Between the trimmed V and J ends, which lost 2 bases and 8 bases, there was a span of 12 bases. The CDR3 loop is CASSLMIRGEKLFF. CDR3 sequence (DNA): TGTGCCAGCAGCTTAATGATACGGGGGGAAAAACTGTTTTTT.

In DNA form, the CDR3 reads TGCGCCAGCAGCCAAGATCTCAGGGCTAGCGGAGGCTCCGGGGAGCTGTTTTTT. It codes for CASSQDLRASGGSGELFF. The chain carries TRBV4-1 and TRBJ2-2; TRBD2 matches at 7 bases. Trimming at V came to 0 bases and at J to 6 bases, leaving 13 bases not matched to a gene. CDR1 is MGHRA and CDR2 is YSYEKL in the germline V gene. This CDR3 is built from 18 residues.

The chain joins TRBV19 to TRBJ2-5; D might be TRBD2 (5 bases). Trimming removed 0 bases from V and 7 bases from J, with 15 bases in between. The CDR3 contains 15 residues. Per germline, CDR1 LNHDA and CDR2 SQIVND (reference sequence). DNA of the CDR3: TGTGCCAGTAGTATAGAGCTAGCCACCCGGGGGACCCAGTACTTC. Translation gives CASSIELATRGTQYF. The whole variable domain, remainder taken from reference TRBV19 and TRBJ2-5, is DGGITQSPKYLFRKEGQNVTLSCEQNLNHDAMYWYRQDPGQGLRLIYYSQIVNDFQKGDIAEGYSVSREKKESFPLTVTSAQKNPTAFYLCASSIELATRGTQYFGPGTRLLVL.

The chain combines TRBV19 with TRBJ1-2; unclear D gene. Trimming stripped 7 bases from V and 4 bases from J, with 16 bases between. Germline V gene sequence: CDR1 LNHDA, CDR2 SQIVND (reference sequence). The CDR3 consists of 14 residues. CDR3 protein: CASKVRQSTYGYTF. DNA of the CDR3: TGTGCCAGTAAAGTACGGCAGTCCACCTATGGCTACACCTTC.

This clone was recorded once. This chain connects TRBV3-1 (or the pseudogene TRBV3-2) to TRBJ2-7; D is ambiguous. The CDR3 consists of 14 residues. Germline V gene sequence: CDR1 LGHDT, CDR2 YNNKEL (reference sequence). With 4 bases removed from V and 3 bases from J, the gap between germline ends came to 13 bases. CDR3 residues: CASSLSPALYEQYF. The CDR3 DNA sequence: TGTGCCAGCAGCCTATCACCGGCGCTCTACGAGCAGTACTTC.

V is TRBV19 and J is TRBJ1-6, with 10 bases lining up with TRBD1. V lost 3 bases and J lost 7; bases outside the gene matches: 3. Per the germline V gene, CDR1 is LNHDA and CDR2 is SQIVND (reference sequence). This CDR3 is built from 15 residues. The CDR3 region is CASSIRDRGNSPLHF. The CDR3 DNA sequence: TGTGCCAGTAGTATCCGGGACAGGGGAAATTCACCCCTCCACTTT.

The V call is TRBV30, the J call TRBJ1-5; 12 nucleotides match TRBD1. Germline trimming cut 1 base from V and 7 bases from J; bases unmatched to any gene: 8. The CDR3 is 16 residues long. CDR1 is GTSNPN, CDR2 SVGIG, per germline (reference sequence). CDR3 coding DNA: TGTGCCTGGAGTGCGGCCGGGACAGGGGGCTGGCAGCCCCAGCATTTT. Translating it yields CAWSAAGTGGWQPQHF.

This clone came up once. V gene TRBV7-2 combines with J gene TRBJ2-1; maybe TRBD1 (6 bases). This CDR3 region has 13 residues. Trimming stripped 4 bases from V and 5 bases from J, with 9 bases between. Germline assignment: CDR1 SGHTA and CDR2 FQGNSA. The CDR3 here is CASSYGQNNEQFF. In DNA form, the CDR3 reads TGTGCCAGCAGCTACGGACAGAACAATGAGCAGTTCTTC.

The chain joins TRBV7-9 to TRBJ2-5; 10 bases agree with TRBD2. Losses at the gene ends were 5 bases for V and 2 bases for J; bases not matched to a gene: 5. Looked up from germline, CDR1 is SEHNR and CDR2 is FQNEAQ (reference sequence). This CDR3 has 15 amino acids. The CDR3 loop is CASSTVAGGQETQYF. The CDR3 region has the DNA TGTGCCAGCAGCACGGTAGCGGGGGGACAAGAGACCCAGTACTTC.

This rearrangement joins TRBV27 to TRBJ2-3; no clear D gene. Trimming shortened V by 4 bases and J by 4 bases, and 12 bases separated the two germline ends. Germline V gene sequence: CDR1 MNHEY, CDR2 SMNVEV (reference sequence). The CDR3 loop spans 14 amino acids. This CDR3 reads CASSWASGADTQYF. The DNA for the CDR3 is TGTGCCAGCAGTTGGGCTAGTGGCGCAGATACGCAGTATTTT.

The sample holds one count of this clone. The chain links TRBV5-1 to TRBJ1-2; 8 bases align to TRBD1. From germline, CDR1 is SGHRS and CDR2 YFSETQ. This CDR3 contains 17 residues. J lost 4 bases, V lost 4 bases, and 15 bases had no gene match. Written as DNA, the CDR3 is TGCGCCAGCAGCCCCTGGGCAGGGGGCGGTAGGCTCTATGGCTACACCTTC. Residues: CASSPWAGGGRLYGYTF.

The V and J genes are TRBV5-4 and TRBJ2-7; D may be TRBD2 (5 bases). The CDR3 covers 14 residues. Germline-derived CDR1 and CDR2 are SGHNT and YYREEE (reference sequence). Trimming stripped 3 bases from V and 0 bases from J, with 10 bases between. The CDR3 coding sequence is TGTGCCAGCAGCTCTAAGCGGTCCTCCTACGAGCAGTACTTC. Residues: CASSSKRSSYEQYF. The variable domain in full, completed from reference TRBV5-4 and TRBJ2-7, reads ETGVTQSPTHLIKTRGQQVTLRCSSQSGHNTVSWYQQALGQGPQFIFQYYREEENGRGNFPPRFSGLQFPNYSSELNVNALELDDSALYLCASSSKRSSYEQYFGPGTRLTVT.

The chain combines TRBV18 with TRBJ2-7, with a possible D match to TRBD2 (5 bases). Per germline, CDR1 KGHSH and CDR2 LQKENI. Trimming stripped 5 bases from V and 7 bases from J, with 12 bases between. The CDR3 is 12 amino acids. CDR3 nucleotides: TGTGCCAGCTCAACCCGTTCGGGGGAGCAGTACTTC. Translated, it gives CASSTRSGEQYF.

This clone occurred a few times. The V and J genes are TRBV6-4 and TRBJ2-7; 10 positions agree with TRBD1. With V trimmed by 10 bases and J by 1 base, 13 bases remained unmatched. CDR1 is MRHNA, CDR2 SNTAGT, per germline. This CDR3 is 16 amino acids long. The CDR3: CATGTGAQNQSYEQYF. CDR3 nucleotides: TGTGCCACCGGGACAGGGGCACAAAATCAATCCTACGAGCAGTACTTC.

The gene calls are TRBV10-2 and TRBJ1-2; perhaps TRBD1 as D (5 bases). CDR3 length: 12 amino acids. Germline lookup yields CDR1 WSHSY and CDR2 SAAADI. Trimming cost V 2 bases and J 8 bases, with 9 bases left between them. CDR3 amino acids: CASSEGPGGYTF. The CDR3 DNA reads as TGCGCCAGCAGTGAGGGGCCAGGGGGCTACACCTTC.

The chain is built from TRBV6-1 and TRBJ1-5; 8 bases align to TRBD1. From germline, CDR1 is MNHNS and CDR2 SASEGT. CDR3 length equals 16 residues. The V segment lost 1 base and the J segment 0 bases; nucleotides outside the gene matches: 2. CDR3 in amino acids: CASSEGTGYSNQPQHF. CDR3 sequence (DNA): TGTGCCAGCAGTGAAGGGACAGGGTATAGCAATCAGCCCCAGCATTTT.